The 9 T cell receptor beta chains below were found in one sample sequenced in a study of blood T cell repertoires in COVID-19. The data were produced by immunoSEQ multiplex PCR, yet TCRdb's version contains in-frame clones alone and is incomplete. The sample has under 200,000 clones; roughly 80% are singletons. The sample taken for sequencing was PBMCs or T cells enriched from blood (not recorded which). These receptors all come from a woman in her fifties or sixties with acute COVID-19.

CDR3 region: CASSPSAGTVNEKLFF. In nucleotides, the CDR3 is TGTGCCAGCAGCCCCTCAGCCGGGACAGTTAATGAAAAACTGTTTTTT. This chain uses TRBV9 with TRBJ1-4; 7 bases are a match to TRBD1. In germline, CDR1 is SGDLS, CDR2 YYNGEE. The trim removed 4 bases at V and 4 bases at J, leaving 10 bases unmatched. This CDR3 is built from 16 residues.

For the CDR3, the DNA is TGTGCCAGTAGGACAATGGACAGGGGGCGGACGCCTGGGGCCAACGTCCTGACTTTC. Its protein product is CASRTMDRGRTPGANVLTF. This chain links TRBV19 with TRBJ2-6, with 11 bases lining up with TRBD1. Germline lookup yields CDR1 LNHDA and CDR2 SQIVND (reference sequence). J lost 2 bases, V lost 6 bases, and 12 bases had no gene match. The CDR3 length is 19 residues.

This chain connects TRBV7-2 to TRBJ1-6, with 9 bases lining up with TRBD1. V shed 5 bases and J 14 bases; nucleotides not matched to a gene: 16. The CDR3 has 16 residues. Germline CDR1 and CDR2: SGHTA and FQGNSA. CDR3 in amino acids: CASSPGRRDRAVTLHF. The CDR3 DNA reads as TGTGCCAGCAGCCCCGGCCGAAGGGACAGGGCGGTCACCCTCCACTTT.

CDR3 loop: CATSETAGSNQPQHF. The CDR3 DNA reads TGTGCCACCAGTGAGACCGCCGGGAGCAATCAGCCCCAGCATTTT. This chain uses TRBV24-1 with TRBJ1-5, with D unresolved. Deletions cut 4 bases from V and 1 base from J, with 10 bases between. Per germline, CDR1 KGHDR and CDR2 SFDVKD. The CDR3 is 15 amino acids.

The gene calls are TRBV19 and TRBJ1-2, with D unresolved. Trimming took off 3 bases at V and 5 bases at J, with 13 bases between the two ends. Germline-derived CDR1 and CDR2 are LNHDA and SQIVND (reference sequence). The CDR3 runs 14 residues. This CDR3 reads CASSIPGFGYGYTF. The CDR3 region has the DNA TGTGCCAGTAGTATCCCAGGATTCGGATATGGCTACACCTTC. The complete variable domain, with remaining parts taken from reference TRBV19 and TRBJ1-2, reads DGGITQSPKYLFRKEGQNVTLSCEQNLNHDAMYWYRQDPGQGLRLIYYSQIVNDFQKGDIAEGYSVSREKKESFPLTVTSAQKNPTAFYLCASSIPGFGYGYTFGSGTRLTVV.

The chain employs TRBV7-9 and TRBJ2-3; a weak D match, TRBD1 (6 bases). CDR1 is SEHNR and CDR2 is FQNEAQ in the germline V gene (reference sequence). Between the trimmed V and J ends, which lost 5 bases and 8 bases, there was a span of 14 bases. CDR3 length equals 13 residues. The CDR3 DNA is TGTGCCAGCAGCCCAGATAGGGGGACTACGCAGTATTTT. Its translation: CASSPDRGTTQYF.

CDR3 DNA: TGTGCCAGCAGTTTGGGTGACTTCTCTGGAAACACCATATATTTT. The encoded protein is CASSLGDFSGNTIYF. The J gene is TRBJ1-3, the V gene TRBV27; D gene unclear. Trimming cost V 3 bases and J 0 bases, with 9 bases left between them. The CDR3 sequence is 15 residues long. Germline CDR1 and CDR2: MNHEY and SMNVEV (reference sequence).

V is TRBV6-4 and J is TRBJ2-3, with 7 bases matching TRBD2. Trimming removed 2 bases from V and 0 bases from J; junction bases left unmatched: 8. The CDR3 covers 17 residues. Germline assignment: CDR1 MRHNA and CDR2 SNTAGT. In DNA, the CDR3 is TGTGCCAGCAGTGACGCAGTTGGCGGGGGTAGCACAGATACGCAGTATTTT. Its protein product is CASSDAVGGGSTDTQYF.

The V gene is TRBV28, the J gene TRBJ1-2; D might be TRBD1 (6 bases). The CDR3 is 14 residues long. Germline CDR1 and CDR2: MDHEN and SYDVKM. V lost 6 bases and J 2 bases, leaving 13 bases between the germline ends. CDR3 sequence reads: CASRTTGLNYGYTF. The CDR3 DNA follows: TGTGCCAGCAGAACGACAGGTCTCAACTATGGCTACACCTTC.